The entry below gives a single T cell receptor (beta chain) sequence along with its context. The target antigen is unknown. These data originate in a study of beta chain features in type 1 diabetes. Germline CDR1 and CDR2: SGDLS and YYNGEE. Unmatched junction bases numbered 4, after V lost 0 bases and J lost 1 base. CDR3 length equals 15 residues. Findings of the study overall: Researchers report that Type 1 diabetes patients had moderately but significantly shorter TCRB CDR3s across all four CD4+ subsets. A pattern of fewer insertions and more deletions at VDJ junctions was seen in type 1 diabetes patients. The question left open here concerned HLA type influencing TCRB rearrangement. Across patients, naive, central memory and Treg TCRB repertoires exhibited apparently greater similarity than was observed across healthy donors.

The study reverse transcribed the entire isolated RNA, so it sequenced expressed TCRB transcripts. About 3.57 million reads, on average, came from each naive, central memory and regulatory T cell sample. The repertoire was sequenced with immunoSEQ multiplex PCR; TCRdb's copy has only in-frame clones and lacks some. The repertoire has some 660,000 clones, roughly 13% of them found once; the top ten carry 0.04%. Specimen: naive CD4+ T cells from blood. The chain is built from TRBV9 and TRBJ2-7; 7 bases match TRBD2. This receptor was taken from a man between 18 and 29 years old with type 1 diabetes. CDR3 in amino acids: CASSVGGEGSYEQYF. The CDR3 region has the DNA TGTGCCAGCAGCGTAGGAGGGGAGGGGTCCTACGAGCAGTACTTC.